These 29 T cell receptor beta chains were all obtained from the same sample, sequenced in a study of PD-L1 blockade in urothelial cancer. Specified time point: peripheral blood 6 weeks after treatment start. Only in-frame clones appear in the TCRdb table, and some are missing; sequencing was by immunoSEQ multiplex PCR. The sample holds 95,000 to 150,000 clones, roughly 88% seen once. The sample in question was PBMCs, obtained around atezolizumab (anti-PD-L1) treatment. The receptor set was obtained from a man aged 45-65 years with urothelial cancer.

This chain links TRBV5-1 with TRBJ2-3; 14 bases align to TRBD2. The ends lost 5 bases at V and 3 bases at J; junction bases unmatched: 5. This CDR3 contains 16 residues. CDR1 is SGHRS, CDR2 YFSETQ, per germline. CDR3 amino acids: CASSGTSGSTTDTQYF. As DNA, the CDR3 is TGCGCCAGCAGTGGGACTAGCGGGAGTACGACAGATACGCAGTATTTT. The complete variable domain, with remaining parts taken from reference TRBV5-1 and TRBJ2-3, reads KAGVTQTPRYLIKTRGQQVTLSCSPISGHRSVSWYQQTPGQGLQFLFEYFSETQRNKGNFPGRFSGRQFSNSRSEMNVSTLELGDSALYLCASSGTSGSTTDTQYFGPGTRLTVL.

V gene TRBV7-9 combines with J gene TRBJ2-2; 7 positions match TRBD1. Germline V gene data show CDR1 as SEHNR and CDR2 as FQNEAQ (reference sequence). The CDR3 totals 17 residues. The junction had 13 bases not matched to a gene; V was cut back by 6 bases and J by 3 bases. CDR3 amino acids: CASSRQSGTAHTGELFF. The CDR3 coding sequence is TGTGCCAGCAGTCGCCAGTCCGGGACAGCCCACACCGGGGAGCTGTTTTTT.

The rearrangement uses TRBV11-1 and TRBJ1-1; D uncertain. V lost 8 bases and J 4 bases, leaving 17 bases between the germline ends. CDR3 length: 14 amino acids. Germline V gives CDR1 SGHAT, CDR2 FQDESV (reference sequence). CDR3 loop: CASGKGGGATEAFF. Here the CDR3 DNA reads TGTGCCAGCGGTAAAGGCGGCGGAGCCACTGAAGCTTTCTTT.

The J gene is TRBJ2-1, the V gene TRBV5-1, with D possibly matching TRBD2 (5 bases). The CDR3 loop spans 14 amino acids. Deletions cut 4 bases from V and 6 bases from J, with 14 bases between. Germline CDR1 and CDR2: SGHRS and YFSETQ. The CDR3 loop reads CASSLNRDPNEQFF. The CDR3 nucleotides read TGCGCCAGCAGCCTAAACCGGGATCCCAATGAGCAGTTCTTC.

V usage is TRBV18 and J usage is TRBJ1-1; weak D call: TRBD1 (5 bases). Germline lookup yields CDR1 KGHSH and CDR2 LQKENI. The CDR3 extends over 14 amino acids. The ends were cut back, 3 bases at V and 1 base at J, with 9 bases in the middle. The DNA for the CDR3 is TGTGCCAGCTCACCGGGACTGCCGAACACTGAAGCTTTCTTT. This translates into CASSPGLPNTEAFF. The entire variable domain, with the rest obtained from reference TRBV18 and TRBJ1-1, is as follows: NAGVMQNPRHLVRRRGQEARLRCSPMKGHSHVYWYRQLPEEGLKFMVYLQKENIIDESGMPKERFSAEFPKEGPSILRIQQVVRGDSAAYFCASSPGLPNTEAFFGQGTRLTVV.

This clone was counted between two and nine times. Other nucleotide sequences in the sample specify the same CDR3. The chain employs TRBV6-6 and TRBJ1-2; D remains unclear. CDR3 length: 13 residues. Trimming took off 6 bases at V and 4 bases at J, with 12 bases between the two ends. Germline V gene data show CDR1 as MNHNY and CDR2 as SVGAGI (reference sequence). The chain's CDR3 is CASSRGQGYGYTF. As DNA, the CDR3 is TGTGCCAGCAGCCGCGGGCAAGGCTATGGCTACACCTTC.

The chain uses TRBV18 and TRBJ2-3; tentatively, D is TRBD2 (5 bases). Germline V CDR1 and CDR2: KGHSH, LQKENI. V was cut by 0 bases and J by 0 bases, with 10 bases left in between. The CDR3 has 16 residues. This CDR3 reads CASSPPSAVSTDTQYF. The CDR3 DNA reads TGTGCCAGCTCACCACCCTCAGCGGTTAGCACAGATACGCAGTATTTT.

The CDR3 loop reads CASSFDSARYEQYF. The DNA for the CDR3 is TGTGCCAGCAGCTTCGACTCTGCAAGATACGAGCAGTACTTC. The genes are TRBV7-9 and TRBJ2-7; no firm D call. V lost 3 bases and J 4 bases, leaving 13 bases between the germline ends. The CDR3 extends over 14 amino acids. Germline CDR1 reads SEHNR; CDR2 reads FQNEAQ (reference sequence).

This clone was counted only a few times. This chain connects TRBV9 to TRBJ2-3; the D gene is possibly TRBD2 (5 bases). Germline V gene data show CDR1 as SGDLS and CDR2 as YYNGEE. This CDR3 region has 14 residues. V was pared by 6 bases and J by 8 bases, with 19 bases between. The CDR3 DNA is TGTGCCAGCAAGAATAGGGAGACCTCGGGTACGCAGTATTTT. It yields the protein CASKNRETSGTQYF.

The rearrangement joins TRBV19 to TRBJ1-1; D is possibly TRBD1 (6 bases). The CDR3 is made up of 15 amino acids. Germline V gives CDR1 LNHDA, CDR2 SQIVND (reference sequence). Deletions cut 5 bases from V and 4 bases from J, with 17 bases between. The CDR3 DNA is TGTGCCAGTAGTTGGTCAGGGGCCCGGGGCACTGAAGCTTTCTTT. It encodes CASSWSGARGTEAFF.

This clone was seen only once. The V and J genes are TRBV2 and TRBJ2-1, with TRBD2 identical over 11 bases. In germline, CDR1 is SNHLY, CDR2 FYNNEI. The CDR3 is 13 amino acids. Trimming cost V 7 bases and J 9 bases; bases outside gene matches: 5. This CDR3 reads CASKLAGVGEQFF. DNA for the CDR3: TGTGCCAGCAAACTAGCGGGAGTAGGTGAGCAGTTCTTC.

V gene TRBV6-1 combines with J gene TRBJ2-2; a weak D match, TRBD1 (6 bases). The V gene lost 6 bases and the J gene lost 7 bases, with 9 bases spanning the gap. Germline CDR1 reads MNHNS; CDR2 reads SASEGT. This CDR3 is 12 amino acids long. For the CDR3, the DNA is TGTGCCAGCAGAATAGGGGGCGGGGAGCTGTTTTTT. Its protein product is CASRIGGGELFF.

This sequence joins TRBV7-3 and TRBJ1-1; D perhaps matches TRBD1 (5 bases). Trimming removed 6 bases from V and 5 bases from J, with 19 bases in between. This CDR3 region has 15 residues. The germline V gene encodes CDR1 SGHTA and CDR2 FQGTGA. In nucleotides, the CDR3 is TGTGCCAGCAGAGATACGGGGGGGGTGGGTACTGAAGCTTTCTTT. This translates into CASRDTGGVGTEAFF.

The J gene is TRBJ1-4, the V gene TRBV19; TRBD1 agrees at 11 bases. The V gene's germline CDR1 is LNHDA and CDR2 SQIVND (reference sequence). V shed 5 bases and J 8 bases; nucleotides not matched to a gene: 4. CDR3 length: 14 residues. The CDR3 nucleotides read TGTGCCAGTAGTGCCGGACAGGGGGCCGAAAAACTGTTTTTT. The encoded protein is CASSAGQGAEKLFF.

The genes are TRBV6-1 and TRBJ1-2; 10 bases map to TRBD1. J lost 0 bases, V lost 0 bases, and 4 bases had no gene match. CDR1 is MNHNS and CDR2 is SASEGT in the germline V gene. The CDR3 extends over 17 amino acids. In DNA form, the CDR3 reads TGTGCCAGCAGTGAAGCGGGACAGGGGACCGCTAACTATGGCTACACCTTC. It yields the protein CASSEAGQGTANYGYTF.

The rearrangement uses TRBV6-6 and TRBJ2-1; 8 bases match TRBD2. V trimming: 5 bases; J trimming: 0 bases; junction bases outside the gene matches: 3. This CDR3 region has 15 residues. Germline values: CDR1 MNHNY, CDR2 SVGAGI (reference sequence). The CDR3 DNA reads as TGTGCCAGCAGTGAGGGGACTAGCTCCTACAATGAGCAGTTCTTC. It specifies CASSEGTSSYNEQFF.

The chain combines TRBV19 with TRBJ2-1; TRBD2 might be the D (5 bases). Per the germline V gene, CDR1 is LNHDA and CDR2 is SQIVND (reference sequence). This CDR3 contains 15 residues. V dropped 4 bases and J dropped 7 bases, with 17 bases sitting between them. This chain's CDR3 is CASSKRTRTLNEQFF. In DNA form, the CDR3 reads TGTGCCAGTAGTAAACGTACGAGGACTCTAAATGAGCAGTTCTTC.

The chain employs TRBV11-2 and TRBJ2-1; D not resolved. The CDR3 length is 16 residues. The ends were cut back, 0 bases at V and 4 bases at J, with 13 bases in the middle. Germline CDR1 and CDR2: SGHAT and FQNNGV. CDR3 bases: TGTGCCAGCAGCTTAGATCTCGGTGTCGGGTACAATGAGCAGTTCTTC. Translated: CASSLDLGVGYNEQFF.

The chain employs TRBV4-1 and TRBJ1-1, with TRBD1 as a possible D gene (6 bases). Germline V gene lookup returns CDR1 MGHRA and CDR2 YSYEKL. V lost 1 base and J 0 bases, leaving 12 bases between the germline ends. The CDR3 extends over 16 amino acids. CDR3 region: CASSQGGQGLNTEAFF. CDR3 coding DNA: TGCGCCAGCAGCCAAGGGGGGCAGGGCCTGAACACTGAAGCTTTCTTT.

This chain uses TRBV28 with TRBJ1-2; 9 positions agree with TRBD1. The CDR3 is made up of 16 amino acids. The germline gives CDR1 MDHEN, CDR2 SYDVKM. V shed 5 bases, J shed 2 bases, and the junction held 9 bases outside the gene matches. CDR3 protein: CASSPVPGQGNYGYTF. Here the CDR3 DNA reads TGTGCCAGCAGTCCCGTCCCGGGACAGGGCAACTATGGCTACACCTTC.

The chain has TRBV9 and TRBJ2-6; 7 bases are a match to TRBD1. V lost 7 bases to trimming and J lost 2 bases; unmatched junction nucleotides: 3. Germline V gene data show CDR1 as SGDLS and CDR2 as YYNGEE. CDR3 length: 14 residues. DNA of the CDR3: TGTGCCAGCCAAACAGGGGCTGGGGCCAACGTCCTGACTTTC. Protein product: CASQTGAGANVLTF.

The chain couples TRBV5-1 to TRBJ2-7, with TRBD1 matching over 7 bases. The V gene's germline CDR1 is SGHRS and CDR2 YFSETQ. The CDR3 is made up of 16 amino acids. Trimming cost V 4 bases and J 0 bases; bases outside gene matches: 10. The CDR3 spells CASSLLTGVSSYEQYF. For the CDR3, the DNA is TGCGCCAGCAGCCTCCTAACAGGGGTCAGCTCCTACGAGCAGTACTTC.

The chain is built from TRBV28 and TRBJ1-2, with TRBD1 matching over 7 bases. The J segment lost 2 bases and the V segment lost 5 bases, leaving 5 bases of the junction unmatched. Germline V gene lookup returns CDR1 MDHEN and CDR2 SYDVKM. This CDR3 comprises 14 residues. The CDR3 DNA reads TGTGCCAGCAGTATTTCGGGACAGAACTATGGCTACACCTTC. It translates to CASSISGQNYGYTF.

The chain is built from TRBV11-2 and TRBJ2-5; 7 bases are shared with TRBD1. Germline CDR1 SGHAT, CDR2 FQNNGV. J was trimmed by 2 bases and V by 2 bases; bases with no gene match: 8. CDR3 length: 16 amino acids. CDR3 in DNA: TGTGCCAGCAGCTTATACCGGGACAGACGGCAAGAGACCCAGTACTTC. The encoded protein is CASSLYRDRRQETQYF.

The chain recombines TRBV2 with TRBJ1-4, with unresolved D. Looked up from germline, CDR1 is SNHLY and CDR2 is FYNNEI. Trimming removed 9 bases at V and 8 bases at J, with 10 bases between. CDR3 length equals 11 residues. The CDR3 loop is CASKQVEKLFF. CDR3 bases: TGTGCCAGTAAACAAGTCGAAAAACTGTTTTTT.

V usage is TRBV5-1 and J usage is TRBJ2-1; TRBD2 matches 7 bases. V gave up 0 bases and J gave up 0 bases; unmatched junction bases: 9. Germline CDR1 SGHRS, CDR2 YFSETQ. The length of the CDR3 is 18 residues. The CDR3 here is CASSLAPSGQSSYNEQFF. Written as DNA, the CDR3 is TGCGCCAGCAGCTTGGCCCCTAGCGGTCAGAGCTCCTACAATGAGCAGTTCTTC.

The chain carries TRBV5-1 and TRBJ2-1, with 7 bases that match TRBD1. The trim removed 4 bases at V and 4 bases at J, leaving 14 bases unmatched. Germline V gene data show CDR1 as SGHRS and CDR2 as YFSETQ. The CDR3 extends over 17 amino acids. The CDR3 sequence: CASSLGIGGRGYNEQFF. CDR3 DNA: TGCGCCAGCAGCCTAGGTATAGGGGGCAGAGGGTACAATGAGCAGTTCTTC.

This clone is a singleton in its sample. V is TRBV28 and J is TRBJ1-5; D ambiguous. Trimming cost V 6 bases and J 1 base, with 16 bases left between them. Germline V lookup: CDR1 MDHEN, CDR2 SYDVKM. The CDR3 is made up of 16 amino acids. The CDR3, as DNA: TGTGCCAGCAGCCCCTTTCGGGTGTTAAGCAATCAGCCCCAGCATTTT. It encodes CASSPFRVLSNQPQHF.

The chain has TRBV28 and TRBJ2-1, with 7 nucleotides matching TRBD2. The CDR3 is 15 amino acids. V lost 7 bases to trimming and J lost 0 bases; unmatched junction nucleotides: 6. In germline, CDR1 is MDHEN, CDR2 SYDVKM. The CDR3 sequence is CASTRAGPSYNEQFF. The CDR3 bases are TGTGCCAGCACCAGAGCGGGACCCTCCTACAATGAGCAGTTCTTC.